The clone carrying this T cell receptor (beta chain) has only a few counts. Primed by a sample-barcoded 5' primer and a J-beta primer mix, a second PCR proceeded for 7 to 11 cycles. Each CDR3 protein is one row after TCRdb ran MiXCR on the 5' RACE reads. The data hold 700,000 or so distinct CDR3 sequences, with around 43% observed a single time. The sample comes from a study of blood T cells in healthy people across ages. Germline CDR1 and CDR2: SGHRS and YFSETQ. CDR3 length equals 14 residues. V was cut by 0 bases and J by 3 bases, with 9 bases left in between. The receptor was derived from an older man in good health. The specimen sequenced was blood. The chain joins TRBV5-1 to TRBJ1-2; the D is unclear. CDR3 nucleotides: TGCGCCAGCAGCTTGGCCGGGGTTGACTATGGCTACACCTTC. It is translated as CASSLAGVDYGYTF.